A selection of T cell receptor beta chains follows, all from one sample in a study of blood T cells in healthy people across ages. From the 5' RACE reads, TCRdb called clonotypes with MiXCR, one entry per CDR3 protein. The data show roughly 1,800,000 distinct CDR3 sequences, 49% seen once. Input material: blood. These receptors were obtained from a middle-aged woman in good health. Each CDR3 is given with its conserved first and last residue. Fields, in order: J gene, V gene, D gene, clone size, CDR3 protein, CDR3 DNA. D genes are given only for firm matches. Size is omitted from some rows. Given values are once, few, many or a class for expanded clones.

>TRBJ2-7|TRBV18|NA|once
CASSPPGRLAGAYEQYF
TGTGCCAGCTCACCACCGGGGCGGCTAGCAGGGGCCTACGAGCAGTACTTC
>TRBJ2-1|TRBV7-9|TRBD1|NA
CASSSGQGSHEQFF
TGTGCCAGCAGCTCGGGACAGGGGTCCCATGAGCAGTTCTTC
>TRBJ2-1|TRBV27|NA|once
CASSPGLTTVNEQFF
TGTGCCAGCAGTCCGGGACTGACTACAGTGAATGAGCAGTTCTTC
>TRBJ2-5|TRBV7-9|NA|NA
CASSLVRGLLQETQYF
TGTGCCAGCAGCTTAGTTCGGGGGCTTTTGCAAGAGACCCAGTACTTC
>TRBJ2-1|TRBV7-2|TRBD1|few
CASSYDRGPEQFF
TGTGCCAGCAGCTACGACAGGGGGCCTGAGCAGTTCTTC
>TRBJ1-4|TRBV7-2|TRBD1|NA
CASSLTGVYEKLFF
TGTGCCAGCAGCTTGACAGGGGTCTACGAAAAACTGTTTTTT
>TRBJ1-1|TRBV7-9|NA|NA
CASSLTADTEAFF
TGTGCCAGCAGCCTGACGGCCGACACTGAAGCTTTCTTT
>TRBJ2-7|TRBV11-2|NA|NA
CASSPSGYSYEQYF
TGTGCCAGCAGCCCCTCAGGTTACTCCTACGAGCAGTACTTC
>TRBJ1-5|TRBV4-1|NA|NA
CASSQKMGGQPQHF
TGCGCCAGCAGCCAAAAAATGGGGGGCCAGCCCCAGCATTTT
>TRBJ2-5|TRBV4-3|NA|NA
CASSQTYRGLQETQYF
TGCGCCAGCAGCCAAACCTACCGGGGGCTCCAAGAGACCCAGTACTTC
>TRBJ2-7|TRBV14|TRBD2|NA
CASSQEHGGDFTYEQYF
TGTGCCAGCAGCCAAGAACACGGGGGGGATTTCACCTACGAGCAGTACTTC
>TRBJ2-5|TRBV28|TRBD1|NA
CASRDRGDQETQYF
TGTGCCAGCAGGGACAGGGGCGACCAAGAGACCCAGTACTTC
>TRBJ2-7|TRBV13|NA|NA
CASSLGTPSYNEQYF
TGTGCCAGCAGCTTAGGAACCCCCTCCTACAATGAGCAGTACTTC
>TRBJ2-4|TRBV2|TRBD2|NA
CASSERSGETKNIQYF
TGTGCCAGCAGTGAACGGAGCGGGGAAACCAAAAACATTCAGTACTTC
>TRBJ2-1|TRBV4-2|TRBD2|few
CASSQEEERGGPYNEQFF
TGTGCCAGCAGCCAAGAAGAGGAGCGGGGGGGCCCTTACAATGAGCAGTTCTTC
>TRBJ2-5|TRBV4-1|NA|NA
CASSQESSRAWTQYF
TGCGCCAGCAGCCAAGAATCGTCCAGGGCCTGGACCCAGTACTTC
>TRBJ2-7|TRBV7-8|NA|NA
CASSPRRSSYNEQYF
TGTGCCAGCAGCCCCCGACGTAGCTCCTACAATGAGCAGTACTTC
>TRBJ1-4|TRBV4-3|TRBD1|NA
CASSRDRGTNEKLFF
TGCGCCAGCAGCCGGGACAGGGGAACTAATGAAAAACTGTTTTTT
>TRBJ2-1|TRBV5-1|TRBD2|few
CASSLPGGGAHEQFF
TGCGCCAGCAGCTTGCCCGGCGGGGGGGCCCATGAGCAGTTCTTC
>TRBJ1-1|TRBV6-2/TRBV6-3|NA|few
CASKNTVDAFF
TGTGCCAGCAAAAACACAGTGGATGCTTTCTTT
>TRBJ2-3|TRBV5-6|NA|NA
CASSLAGGLVADTQYF
TGTGCCAGCAGCTTGGCAGGAGGACTTGTAGCAGATACGCAGTATTTT
>TRBJ2-6|TRBV28|NA|few
CASSPKGERRTVSGANVLTF
TGTGCCAGCAGCCCAAAAGGGGAGCGGCGGACCGTCTCTGGGGCCAACGTCCTGACTTTC
>TRBJ2-1|TRBV11-2|TRBD2|few
CASRKAGARLDEQFF
TGTGCCAGCAGAAAAGCGGGGGCCCGTTTGGATGAGCAGTTCTTC
>TRBJ2-1|TRBV28|NA|NA
CASSFQYTGTEQFF
TGTGCCAGCAGTTTCCAATATACCGGGACAGAGCAGTTCTTC
>TRBJ2-3|TRBV5-1|NA|NA
CASSTDRDYTDTQYF
TGCGCCAGCAGCACGGACAGGGACTACACAGATACGCAGTATTTT
>TRBJ1-2|TRBV27|TRBD1|NA
CASRLGGGEGYTF
TGTGCCAGCCGGTTGGGAGGGGGCGAAGGCTACACCTTC
>TRBJ1-5|TRBV5-1|NA|NA
CASSLELGGRTGPQHF
TGCGCCAGCAGCTTGGAGTTGGGCGGCAGGACCGGTCCCCAGCATTTT
>TRBJ2-3|TRBV29-1|TRBD1|few
CSVALTGATTDTQYF
TGCAGCGTAGCCCTGACAGGGGCTACCACAGATACGCAGTATTTT
>TRBJ2-7|TRBV14|TRBD1|few
CASSQAVRGRFSYEQYF
TGTGCCAGCAGCCAAGCGGTCAGGGGGCGCTTTTCCTACGAGCAGTACTTC
>TRBJ2-7|TRBV18|NA|few
CASSPEEGIEQYF
TGTGCCAGCTCACCAGAGGAGGGAATCGAGCAGTACTTC
>TRBJ1-5|TRBV20-1|NA|NA
CSARDRLIREPQHF
TGCAGTGCTAGAGACCGACTTATCCGCGAGCCCCAGCATTTT
>TRBJ2-7|TRBV10-2|NA|NA
CATQGGYEQYF
TGCGCCACCCAGGGCGGCTACGAGCAGTACTTC
>TRBJ1-2|TRBV2|NA|NA
CASSEDRRWSGANYGYTF
TGTGCCAGCAGTGAAGATAGAAGATGGTCAGGAGCAAACTATGGCTACACCTTC
>TRBJ2-7|TRBV25-1|NA|NA
CASSEWEEGQKYF
TGTGCCAGCAGTGAATGGGAGGAAGGACAGAAGTACTTC
>TRBJ2-3|TRBV6-5|TRBD2|NA
CASSSYRLAGATGTQYF
TGTGCCAGCAGTTCCTATAGACTAGCGGGGGCGACGGGTACGCAGTATTTT
>TRBJ1-5|TRBV18|NA|NA
CASSLTDGVNQPQHF
TGTGCCAGCTCACTCACGGACGGGGTCAATCAGCCCCAGCATTTT
>TRBJ2-4|TRBV3-1|TRBD2|few
CASSQDLAGGLAKNIQYF
TGTGCCAGCAGCCAAGACTTAGCGGGGGGTCTAGCCAAAAACATTCAGTACTTC
>TRBJ2-3|TRBV4-2|NA|NA
CASSQGIAAGDTQYF
TGTGCCAGCAGCCAAGGGATAGCGGCTGGGGATACGCAGTATTTT
>TRBJ2-5|TRBV4-1|NA|once
CASSQEVGAATKTQYF
TGCGCCAGCAGCCAAGAAGTAGGGGCCGCAACGAAGACCCAGTACTTC
>TRBJ2-1|TRBV28|TRBD2|few
CASSEVGGTYNEQFF
TGTGCCAGCAGTGAAGTCGGGGGGACCTACAATGAGCAGTTCTTC
>TRBJ1-1|TRBV27|NA|NA
CASSPGRKGFWAFF
TGTGCCAGCAGTCCTGGACGGAAGGGCTTTTGGGCTTTCTTT
>TRBJ2-7|TRBV20-1|NA|few
CSAPLPFRDEQYF
TGCAGTGCTCCTCTACCCTTTCGGGACGAGCAGTACTTC
>TRBJ2-6|TRBV10-1|NA|few
CAKRVRDSGANVLTF
TGCGCCAAAAGAGTCCGGGACTCTGGGGCCAACGTCCTGACTTTC
>TRBJ2-4|TRBV6-5|NA|many
CASSPGAENIQYF
TGTGCCAGCAGCCCGGGGGCAGAAAACATTCAGTACTTC
>TRBJ1-2|TRBV5-1|TRBD1|NA
CASSWVGTANYGYTF
TGCGCCAGCAGCTGGGTTGGGACAGCTAACTATGGCTACACCTTC
>TRBJ2-1|TRBV5-1|NA|NA
CASTLLGSSSYNEQFF
TGCGCCAGCACCTTACTGGGCTCCAGCTCCTACAATGAGCAGTTCTTC
>TRBJ2-5|TRBV10-1|NA|few
CASSDPGRRETQYF
TGCGCCAGCAGTGACCCCGGGAGAAGGGAGACCCAGTACTTC
>TRBJ2-6|TRBV6-5|NA|NA
CASSYGGPNRSGANVLTF
TGTGCCAGCAGTTATGGGGGGCCCAACCGCTCTGGGGCCAACGTCCTGACTTTC
>TRBJ1-1|TRBV4-3|NA|NA
CASSHQGFYTEAFF
TGCGCCAGCAGCCACCAGGGATTTTACACTGAAGCTTTCTTT
>TRBJ2-3|TRBV9|NA|NA
CASSESVFPSTDTQYF
TGTGCCAGCAGCGAGTCTGTCTTCCCTAGCACAGATACGCAGTATTTT
>TRBJ2-1|TRBV6-5|NA|once
CASTPDYSYNEQFF
TGTGCCAGCACTCCAGACTACTCCTACAATGAGCAGTTCTTC